Below are 12 T cell receptor beta chains sequenced from a single sample in a study of cytomegalovirus exposure and HLA in healthy donors. The protocol was immunoSEQ multiplex PCR, while the TCRdb copy is restricted to in-frame clones and leaves out a portion. Here the sample spans roughly 150,000 clones, 88% being singletons. Sequences were obtained from PBMCs. The origin of the receptors is a man aged 18-30 years in good health and CMV-seronegative.

The V and J genes are TRBV19 and TRBJ2-3, with 8 bases fitting TRBD2. Trimming at V came to 11 bases and at J to 0 bases, leaving 19 bases not matched to a gene. Looked up from germline, CDR1 is LNHDA and CDR2 is SQIVND (reference sequence). The CDR3 extends over 18 amino acids. In nucleotides, the CDR3 is TGTGCCGCCCAGGCGGCGGGAGGCCTTTTGGGGAGCACAGATACGCAGTATTTT. Translated, it gives CAAQAAGGLLGSTDTQYF.

The genes are TRBV11-2 and TRBJ2-5; 7 bases fit TRBD2. The CDR3 has 16 amino acids. CDR1 and CDR2 (germline): SGHAT, FQNNGV. Losses at the gene ends were 5 bases for V and 2 bases for J; bases not matched to a gene: 11. The CDR3 sequence: CASSLRFQREQETQYF. CDR3 in DNA: TGTGCCAGCAGCCTCCGTTTCCAGCGGGAACAAGAGACCCAGTACTTC.

The genes are TRBV7-2 and TRBJ1-5; D possibly corresponds to TRBD1 (5 bases). CDR3 length: 14 residues. The germline V gene encodes CDR1 SGHTA and CDR2 FQGNSA. The ends were cut back, 6 bases at V and 1 base at J, with 10 bases in the middle. The CDR3 loop reads CASSFDSSNQPQHF. The CDR3 coding sequence is TGTGCCAGCAGTTTTGACAGCAGCAATCAGCCCCAGCATTTT. Full variable domain (missing parts from reference TRBV7-2 and TRBJ1-5): GAGVSQSPSNKVTEKGKDVELRCDPISGHTALYWYRQSLGQGLEFLIYFQGNSAPDKSGLPSDRFSAERTGGSVSTLTIQRTQQEDSAVYLCASSFDSSNQPQHFGDGTRLSIL.

The chain joins TRBV5-1 to TRBJ2-1, with TRBD1 as a possible D gene (6 bases). The CDR3 sequence is 11 residues long. Germline CDR1 is SGHRS and CDR2 is YFSETQ. V dropped 3 bases and J dropped 10 bases, with 8 bases sitting between them. The CDR3 loop is CASSYDREQFF. In DNA, the CDR3 is TGCGCCAGCAGCTACGACAGGGAGCAGTTCTTC.

V usage is TRBV6-5 and J usage is TRBJ2-7; TRBD1 agrees at 7 bases. Germline CDR1 and CDR2: MNHEY and SVGAGI. This CDR3 comprises 14 residues. V lost 5 bases, J lost 2 bases, and 6 bases stayed unmatched. The CDR3, as DNA: TGTGCCAGCAGTGCACAGGGGTCCCCCTACGAGCAGTACGTC. This encodes CASSAQGSPYEQYV.

This clone was counted a few times. The chain carries TRBV27 and TRBJ1-2; 7 bases agree with TRBD1. The CDR3 spans 13 residues. Germline CDR1 is MNHEY and CDR2 is SMNVEV (reference sequence). V lost 6 bases to trimming and J lost 8 bases; unmatched junction nucleotides: 9. The CDR3 loop reads CASRTGNSLGYTF. As DNA, the CDR3 is TGTGCCAGCAGGACAGGGAACTCCTTGGGCTACACCTTC.

The chain recombines TRBV29-1 with TRBJ2-1, with TRBD1 matching over 7 bases. From germline, CDR1 is SQVTM and CDR2 ANQGSEA. The CDR3 runs 14 residues. After removal of 5 bases from V and 8 bases from J, the junction contained 12 bases not matched to a gene. CDR3 sequence: CSVLSGTANDEQFF. In DNA form, the CDR3 reads TGCAGCGTTCTCTCCGGGACAGCCAACGATGAGCAGTTCTTC.

This chain links TRBV28 with TRBJ2-3, with 12 nucleotides matching TRBD1. Trimming took 4 bases from V and 2 from J; bases not matched to a gene: 7. The CDR3 is 17 residues long. Germline assignment: CDR1 MDHEN and CDR2 SYDVKM. Written as DNA, the CDR3 is TGTGCCAGCAGTTCACCGGGACAGGGGGCTTTCACAGATACGCAGTATTTT. This codes for CASSSPGQGAFTDTQYF. The variable domain in full, completed from reference TRBV28 and TRBJ2-3, reads DVKVTQSSRYLVKRTGEKVFLECVQDMDHENMFWYRQDPGLGLRLIYFSYDVKMKEKGDIPEGYSVSREKKERFSLILESASTNQTSMYLCASSSPGQGAFTDTQYFGPGTRLTVL.

V and J are TRBV14 and TRBJ2-3; 10 bases agree with TRBD2. The germline gives CDR1 SGHDN, CDR2 FVKESK. This CDR3 has 16 amino acids. After removal of 0 bases from V and 6 bases from J, the junction contained 6 bases not matched to a gene. The CDR3 is CASSQDGSGRLDTQYF. Here the CDR3 DNA reads TGTGCCAGCAGCCAAGATGGTAGCGGGAGGCTGGATACGCAGTATTTT.

The chain joins TRBV4-2 to TRBJ1-4; D is uncertain. Germline V CDR1 and CDR2: LGHNA, YNFKEQ. The length of the CDR3 is 14 residues. V was clipped by 4 bases and J by 6 bases, with 12 bases between them. The CDR3 loop reads CASSLQAPHEKLFF. For the CDR3, the DNA is TGTGCCAGCAGCCTCCAGGCACCTCATGAAAAACTGTTTTTT.

The chain uses TRBV29-1 and TRBJ2-3, with 7 bases lining up with TRBD2. The V gene's germline CDR1 is SQVTM and CDR2 ANQGSEA. After removal of 6 bases from V and 0 bases from J, the junction contained 6 bases not matched to a gene. This CDR3 has 14 residues. The CDR3 nucleotides read TGCAGCGTCGGACGGGGGGAGAGCACAGATACGCAGTATTTT. It translates to CSVGRGESTDTQYF.

The table lists this clone with a few counts. V gene TRBV25-1 combines with J gene TRBJ2-1, with 9 nucleotides matching TRBD1. The CDR3 sequence is 15 residues long. Germline loops: CDR1 MGHDK, CDR2 SYGVNS. Trimming took 2 bases from V and 6 from J; bases not matched to a gene: 5. CDR3 residues: CASSEVGTGPNEQFF. The DNA for the CDR3 is TGTGCCAGCAGTGAAGTCGGGACAGGGCCCAATGAGCAGTTCTTC.